The sequence of this T cell receptor beta chain was determined in a study of blood T cell repertoires in COVID-19. Study as a whole: There were acute and convalescent COVID-19 samples, and they came from the United States, Italy and Spain. Nucleic acid was either cDNA or gDNA, and it came from T cells, B-cell-depleted T cells, or PBMCs.

Trimming cost V 0 bases and J 6 bases, with 13 bases left between them. The CDR3 is made up of 15 amino acids. From germline, CDR1 is SGHRS and CDR2 YFSETQ. Per the original methods: Amplification of reference gene primers provided the estimated nucleated cell counts. Data came from immunoSEQ multiplex PCR; TCRdb stores just in-frame clones and leaves some out. V and J calls and clone size are as listed in that table; D and trimming were resolved from the DNA. The table records 210,000 or so clones, almost 85% of them present only once. The V and J genes are TRBV5-1 and TRBJ2-1; D uncertain. Sequencing was done on a sample of peripheral blood. This TCR was recovered from a woman in her thirties or forties with acute or convalescent COVID-19. CDR3 in DNA: TGCGCCAGCAGCTTGGACGGCCTGAGGTCCAATGAGCAGTTCTTC. Translating gives CASSLDGLRSNEQFF.